Below, 29 T cell receptor beta chains from the same sample are listed, as sequenced in a study of shared clonotypes between healthy human individuals. Some clones are missing from TCRdb's copy, which holds only in-frame ones; the method was immunoSEQ multiplex PCR. The table lists more than 550,000 clones, 55% to 75% of them singletons. Material: memory CD4+ T cells sorted from blood. This sample's subset: CD45RA-negative fraction. The source of these receptors is a woman in her 30s in good health.

This chain connects TRBV19 to TRBJ2-2; TRBD2 matches 12 bases. CDR1 and CDR2 from the germline V gene are LNHDA and SQIVND (reference sequence). The CDR3 sequence is 16 residues long. Trimming took 3 bases from V and 6 from J; bases not matched to a gene: 5. The CDR3: CASSIGRLAGAGELFF. The CDR3 coding sequence is TGTGCCAGTAGTATCGGAAGACTAGCGGGAGCCGGGGAGCTGTTTTTT. Full variable domain (remainder filled in from reference TRBV19 and TRBJ2-2): DGGITQSPKYLFRKEGQNVTLSCEQNLNHDAMYWYRQDPGQGLRLIYYSQIVNDFQKGDIAEGYSVSREKKESFPLTVTSAQKNPTAFYLCASSIGRLAGAGELFFGEGSRLTVL.

The rearrangement uses TRBV1 and TRBJ2-1; the table's D call, TRBD2, was not checked against the DNA. TRBV1 is classified as a pseudogene. The CDR3 has 15 residues. The CDR3 nucleotides are TGCACCAGCAGCCAGACTAGCGGGAAAGTATATGAGCAGTTCTTC. Amino acids: CTSSQTSGKVYEQFF.

This clone was picked up a small number of times. The gene calls are TRBV6-1 and TRBJ1-3, with D perhaps matching TRBD1 (6 bases). The CDR3 consists of 14 residues. The V end lost 4 bases, the J end lost 4 bases, and 11 bases lay between the germline ends. CDR1 is MNHNS, CDR2 SASEGT, per germline. CDR3 coding DNA: TGTGCCAGCAGTGCCAGGGGATTCGGAAACACCATATATTTT. Its translation is CASSARGFGNTIYF.

The sample holds many counts of this clone. The rearrangement joins TRBV7-9 to TRBJ1-5, with D uncertain. This CDR3 contains 17 residues. The germline V gene has CDR1 SEHNR and CDR2 FQNEAQ (reference sequence). The V end was cut by 1 base, the J end by 2 bases, with 15 bases between. The CDR3 reads CASSLEVLGFGNQPQHF. The CDR3 bases are TGTGCCAGCAGCTTAGAAGTTTTAGGTTTCGGCAATCAGCCCCAGCATTTT.

J is TRBJ1-5 and V is TRBV7-8, with D possibly matching TRBD1 (6 bases). V lost 5 bases to trimming and J lost 5 bases, with 25 bases between them. The CDR3 is 18 residues long. The germline gives CDR1 SGHVS, CDR2 FQNEAQ. CDR3 coding DNA: TGTGCCAGCAGCCAACTGACAGGAGGTTTTATGGGGGATCAGCCCCAGCATTTT. It encodes CASSQLTGGFMGDQPQHF.

J is TRBJ2-6 and V is TRBV28; 9 nucleotides agree with TRBD2. Trimming took 5 bases from V and 1 from J; bases not matched to a gene: 9. Germline V gene sequence: CDR1 MDHEN, CDR2 SYDVKM. The CDR3 consists of 18 residues. CDR3 residues: CASSPQGAGGSGANVLTF. The DNA for the CDR3 is TGTGCCAGCAGTCCCCAAGGAGCGGGAGGTTCTGGGGCCAACGTCCTGACTTTC.

This clone was seen a few times. For the CDR3, the DNA is TGCGCCAGCAGCTTGGGGGCGGACAGGGAAGAGACCCAGTACTTC. Protein product: CASSLGADREETQYF. The chain employs TRBV5-1 and TRBJ2-5; TRBD1 aligns across 8 bases. The CDR3 contains 15 residues. J lost 3 bases, V lost 0 bases, and 4 bases had no gene match. Germline CDR1 SGHRS, CDR2 YFSETQ.

V and J are TRBV28 and TRBJ2-2, with TRBD2 identical over 9 bases. Trimming removed 8 bases from V and 2 bases from J; junction bases left unmatched: 6. The germline V gene encodes CDR1 MDHEN and CDR2 SYDVKM. CDR3 length: 15 amino acids. CDR3 nucleotides: TGTGCCAGCGAATATAGCGGGGGCAACACCGGGGAGCTGTTTTTT. It yields the protein CASEYSGGNTGELFF.

V is TRBV5-4 and J is TRBJ2-3; TRBD1 agrees at 9 bases. V shed 6 bases and J 5 bases; nucleotides not matched to a gene: 4. The germline CDR1 and CDR2 sequences are SGHNT and YYREEE (reference sequence). This CDR3 spans 13 amino acids. The CDR3 nucleotides are TGTGCCAGCACTCGGGACAGGGAAGATACGCAGTATTTT. It yields the protein CASTRDREDTQYF.

As to this clone: Given a much more abundant clone one base away, this may be a read error. This rearrangement joins TRBV6-5 to TRBJ2-5; D remains unclear. CDR1 and CDR2 from the germline V gene are MNHEY and SVGAGI. Trimming removed 6 bases at V and 5 bases at J, with 4 bases between. The CDR3 runs 10 residues. CDR3: CASSHETQYF. The CDR3 nucleotides read TGTGCCAGCAGCCACGAGACCCAGTACTTC.

The V and J genes are TRBV5-6 and TRBJ2-1, with a weak D call TRBD1 (5 bases). The CDR3 is 16 amino acids. Germline CDR1 SGHDT, CDR2 YYEEEE. Trimming left V 0 bases short and J 4 bases short, with 14 bases between. In DNA form, the CDR3 reads TGTGCCAGCAGCTTGGGGCCCCAGGGTATTTACAATGAGCAGTTCTTC. This translates into CASSLGPQGIYNEQFF.

The chain couples TRBV2 to TRBJ2-5; 7 nucleotides line up with TRBD1. The CDR3 is 13 residues long. Trimming removed 8 bases from V and 2 bases from J; junction bases left unmatched: 5. Germline V gives CDR1 SNHLY, CDR2 FYNNEI. This CDR3 is CASGTVGQETQYF. The CDR3, as DNA: TGTGCCAGCGGGACAGTGGGACAAGAGACCCAGTACTTC.

The chain combines TRBV15 with TRBJ1-5; 9 bases map to TRBD1. V was clipped by 0 bases and J by 3 bases; unmatched bases: 9. The CDR3 runs to 18 residues. From germline, CDR1 is LNHNV and CDR2 YYDKDF (reference sequence). In nucleotides, the CDR3 is TGTGCCACCAGCAGAGAGGGGACAGGGATAGGGTTCAATCAGCCCCAGCATTTT. Amino acid sequence: CATSREGTGIGFNQPQHF.

Many counts were recorded for this clone. This chain links TRBV2 with TRBJ2-1; D may be TRBD2 (6 bases). The CDR3 runs 13 residues. The germline V and J ends were trimmed by 11 bases and 5 bases, with 16 bases remaining between them. The germline V gene encodes CDR1 SNHLY and CDR2 FYNNEI. The CDR3 coding sequence is TGTGCCTCGCTCCGGGACTCAAACAATGAGCAGTTCTTC. Its translation: CASLRDSNNEQFF.

The rearrangement uses TRBV7-2 and TRBJ2-5; 10 bases fit TRBD2. The tail of the sequence fits TRBJ2-7 better, so the J call may be wrong. This CDR3 is built from 15 residues. Germline CDR1 and CDR2: SGHTA and FQGNSA. The CDR3 protein is CASSLVYPSGSEQYF. Here the CDR3 DNA reads TGTGCCAGCAGCTTAGTTTATCCTAGCGGGAGCGAGCAGTACTTC.

The V call is TRBV18, the J call TRBJ2-7, with D possibly being TRBD1 (5 bases). Germline CDR1 reads KGHSH; CDR2 reads LQKENI. The V gene lost 3 bases and the J gene lost 4 bases, with 16 bases spanning the gap. The CDR3 runs 15 residues. The CDR3 sequence is CASSPAGNVRYEQYF. DNA for the CDR3: TGTGCCAGCTCACCGGCAGGGAACGTCCGATACGAGCAGTACTTC.

The J gene is TRBJ2-1, the V gene TRBV29-1; TRBD2 matches 8 bases. Germline V gene data show CDR1 as SQVTM and CDR2 as ANQGSEA. CDR3 length equals 13 residues. V lost 7 bases, J lost 4 bases, and 6 bases stayed unmatched. The CDR3 spells CSGGGRMYNEQFF. The CDR3 coding sequence is TGCAGCGGTGGCGGGAGGATGTACAATGAGCAGTTCTTC.

The rearrangement joins TRBV27 to TRBJ1-1; no definite D call. Trimming left V 6 bases short and J 1 base short, with 9 bases between. This CDR3 region has 13 residues. Germline V gene data show CDR1 as MNHEY and CDR2 as SMNVEV (reference sequence). In DNA, the CDR3 is TGTGCCAGCAGACGAACAGAGAACACTGAAGCTTTCTTT. This sequence encodes CASRRTENTEAFF.

A single count supports this clone. The genes are TRBV19 and TRBJ2-3; D is perhaps TRBD2 (5 bases). The CDR3 consists of 16 residues. V lost 0 bases and J 1 base, leaving 11 bases between the germline ends. Germline CDR1 reads LNHDA; CDR2 reads SQIVND (reference sequence). CDR3 in amino acids: CASSIDEGGGTDTQYF. The CDR3 coding sequence is TGTGCCAGTAGTATAGACGAGGGCGGAGGCACAGATACGCAGTATTTT.

The chain combines TRBV5-1 with TRBJ2-7; D might be TRBD2 (6 bases). Trimming left V 4 bases short and J 2 bases short, with 10 bases between. CDR1 SGHRS and CDR2 YFSETQ come from the germline V gene. The CDR3 is made up of 13 amino acids. Written as DNA, the CDR3 is TGCGCCAGCAGCAATGGGGGGACCTACGAGCAGTACTTC. Its translation is CASSNGGTYEQYF.

A word on this clone: Germline is not matched at one junction end, which may reflect a read error. Within the sample, other DNA sequences also encode this same CDR3. The chain couples TRBV5-1 to TRBJ2-3, with 11 bases aligning to TRBD2. CDR3 length: 17 amino acids. CDR1 and CDR2 (germline): SGHRS, YFSETQ. The CDR3 here is CASSLGLAGGVTDTQYF. For the CDR3, the DNA is TGCGCCAGCAGCTTGGGGCTAGCGGGAGGTGTGACAGATACACAGTATTTT.

Here the CDR3 reads CASRRSRGSTGELFF. The CDR3 DNA is TGTGCCAGCAGACGGTCTAGAGGGAGCACCGGGGAGCTGTTTTTT. The genes are TRBV27 and TRBJ2-2, with TRBD2 as a possible D gene (5 bases). V was cut by 6 bases and J by 4 bases, with 15 bases left in between. The CDR3 has 15 amino acids. The germline V gene has CDR1 MNHEY and CDR2 SMNVEV (reference sequence).

The V call is TRBV5-1, the J call TRBJ2-2; no reliable D call. Deletions cut 4 bases from V and 0 bases from J, with 19 bases between. The CDR3 loop spans 18 amino acids. Germline CDR1 SGHRS, CDR2 YFSETQ. CDR3 DNA: TGCGCCAGCAGCCCACAAAAGGACGTATACCCGAACACCGGGGAGCTGTTTTTT. This codes for CASSPQKDVYPNTGELFF.

The genes are TRBV5-1 and TRBJ2-7; D assignment may be TRBD1 or TRBD2 (5 bases each). Trimming took off 0 bases at V and 0 bases at J, with 13 bases between the two ends. Germline V gene lookup returns CDR1 SGHRS and CDR2 YFSETQ. The CDR3 is made up of 16 amino acids. The CDR3 DNA sequence: TGCGCCAGCAGCTTGGGTGGGACCACCAGCTCCTACGAGCAGTACTTC. Translated, it gives CASSLGGTTSSYEQYF.

The chain is built from TRBV5-1 and TRBJ1-3, with unresolved D. V lost 2 bases to trimming and J lost 0 bases, with 9 bases between them. From germline, CDR1 is SGHRS and CDR2 YFSETQ. The CDR3 spans 15 residues. This CDR3 reads CASSLERSSGNTIYF. CDR3 nucleotides: TGCGCCAGCAGCTTAGAACGAAGCTCTGGAAACACCATATATTTT.

The chain carries TRBV5-8 and TRBJ2-1, with 9 bases identical to TRBD1. V was clipped by 3 bases and J by 6 bases; unmatched bases: 10. From germline, CDR1 is SGHTS and CDR2 YDEGEE. The CDR3 spans 16 residues. CDR3 sequence (DNA): TGTGCCAGCAGCTGGCCCGGGACAGGGTCGAGCAATGAGCAGTTCTTC. Its translation: CASSWPGTGSSNEQFF.

The table lists this clone with a count of one. The chain carries TRBV19 and TRBJ2-3; possible D gene TRBD1, 6 bases. V shed 6 bases and J shed 0 bases, with 19 bases lying between them. Germline values: CDR1 LNHDA, CDR2 SQIVND (reference sequence). The CDR3 runs 17 residues. The CDR3 loop is CASSRDFTGSSTDTQYF. In DNA, the CDR3 is TGTGCCAGTAGCCGGGATTTTACAGGGTCTAGCACAGATACGCAGTATTTT.

This clone appeared a few times. V gene TRBV2 combines with J gene TRBJ1-5; a weak D match, TRBD1 (5 bases). Trimming took 3 bases from V and 5 from J, leaving 11 bases between them. This CDR3 is 14 amino acids long. Germline V gene lookup returns CDR1 SNHLY and CDR2 FYNNEI. The DNA of the CDR3 is TGTGCCAGCAGTGACAACTCGGGGGATCAGCCCCAGCATTTT. This codes for CASSDNSGDQPQHF.

This chain joins TRBV28 and TRBJ2-5; 8 bases agree with TRBD1. Germline lookup yields CDR1 MDHEN and CDR2 SYDVKM. CDR3 length equals 14 residues. Unmatched junction bases numbered 10, after V lost 8 bases and J lost 5 bases. The CDR3 region has the DNA TGTGCCAGCGGCCGCAGGGGGCTAATGGAGACCCAGTACTTC. Translation: CASGRRGLMETQYF.